Following are 26 T cell receptor beta chains from one sample sequenced in a study of tumor-infiltrating lymphocytes in primary liver carcinoma. The investigators made TCR beta cDNA from approximately 510 ng total RNA, using a constant-region primer. Sequencing libraries for TCR beta derived from three nested multiplex PCR rounds that used slightly modified ARM-PCR. Use of TRBV1-TRBV30 forward primers with a C-beta reverse primer characterized the first two PCR rounds, which lasted around 9 cycles each. TCRdb re-called the multiplex PCR reads with MiXCR, one entry per CDR3 protein. The sample carries 99,000 or so distinct CDR3 sequences, about four fifths recorded once. Both RNA and DNA were isolated together from around 20-30 mg of bulk tissue that had not been sorted. Sequenced: liver tumor tissue from sampling region 3. Described subset: tumor region T3, left-lateral pole. The origin of the receptors is a man between 35 and 55 years old with primary liver carcinoma and hepatitis B virus infection.

Worth noting for this clonotype: The missing conserved phenylalanine or tryptophan at the end of this CDR3 makes a read error likely. V usage is TRBV6-6 and J usage is TRBJ1-1; 8 bases match TRBD1. The CDR3 contains 13 residues. Germline V gene sequence: CDR1 MNHNY, CDR2 SVGAGI (reference sequence). DNA for the CDR3: TGTGGCAGCCTGACAGGGGTCAACACTGAAGCTTTCTTA. Its translation is CGSLTGVNTEAFL.

As for this clonotype: The junction departs from the called germline gene at one end, perhaps through a read error. V and J are TRBV6-2 or TRBV6-3 and TRBJ1-1; maybe TRBD1 (6 bases). CDR3 length: 12 amino acids. CDR1 and CDR2 from the germline V gene are MNHEY and SVGEGT. The CDR3 protein is CASGTRNTEAPF. In DNA, the CDR3 is TGTGCCAGTGGGACACGTAACACTGAAGCTCCCTTT.

About this clonotype itself: One end of the junction varies from germline; a read error may be responsible. The chain has TRBV10-2 and TRBJ2-7; D might be TRBD1 (6 bases). Germline CDR1 WSHSY, CDR2 SAAADI. CDR3 length: 14 residues. The CDR3 sequence: CTSSYRGGPYEQYF. Here the CDR3 DNA reads TGCACCAGCAGCTACAGAGGGGGTCCCTACGAGCAGTACTTC.

The rearrangement links TRBV5-4 to TRBJ2-1; D may be TRBD1 (7 bases). From germline, CDR1 is SGHNT and CDR2 YYREEE (reference sequence). The CDR3 spans 15 residues. This chain's CDR3 is CVNSFPQGRSNEQFF. Written as DNA, the CDR3 is TGTGTCAACAGCTTTCCACAGGGGAGGAGCAATGAGCAGTTCTTC.

The genes are TRBV6-1 and TRBJ2-2; TRBD2 is a possible D gene (6 bases). Between the trimmed V and J ends, which lost 6 bases and 5 bases, there was a span of 16 bases. Germline V gene sequence: CDR1 MNHNS, CDR2 SASEGT. The CDR3 runs 15 residues. This CDR3 reads CASRSGGVGTGELFF. The CDR3 nucleotides read TGTGCCAGCAGGTCCGGGGGTGTGGGTACCGGGGAGCTGTTTTTT.

Comment on this clonotype: A read error may be the cause here, since a much bigger clone is one base away. This rearrangement joins TRBV7-3 to TRBJ2-2; maybe TRBD2 (6 bases). There are 15 residues in the CDR3. Germline CDR1 and CDR2: SGHTA and FQGTGA. The CDR3 spells CASSLSSVGTWELFF. The CDR3 region has the DNA TGTGCCAGCAGCTTATCTAGCGTTGGCACCTGGGAGCTGTTTTTT.

Of note for this clonotype: This is likely a read error, given that the CDR3 carries no conserved phenylalanine or tryptophan at its end. The chain recombines TRBV6-6 with TRBJ1-1; weak D call: TRBD1 (5 bases). Germline lookup yields CDR1 MNHNY and CDR2 SVGAGI (reference sequence). Trimming pared 6 bases from V and 5 bases from J, leaving 13 bases between. The CDR3 sequence is 13 residues long. The CDR3: CASSTEGSTEAFY. The CDR3 coding sequence is TGTGCCAGCAGCACAGAGGGGAGTACTGAAGCTTTCTAT.

To note about this clonotype: One end of the junction is discordant with germline, which a read error may explain. This chain connects TRBV6-2 or TRBV6-3 to TRBJ2-6, with D maybe TRBD2 (6 bases). The CDR3 runs to 18 residues. Germline CDR1 and CDR2: MNHEY and SVGEGT. CDR3 nucleotide sequence: TGTGCCATCAGTACCCTAGCAGGAGGGAACTCTGGGGCCAACGTCCTGACTTTC. Translation gives CAISTLAGGNSGANVLTF.

A remark on this clonotype: The junction departs from the called germline gene at one end, perhaps through a read error. The chain combines TRBV12-3 or TRBV12-4 with TRBJ2-5, with D maybe TRBD2 (6 bases). The CDR3 spans 14 residues. The CDR3 bases are TGTACCAGCAGTTTGTCGGGGGTGCCGGAGACCCAGTACTTC. Amino acids: CTSSLSGVPETQYF.

This clonotype was detected once. Here the CDR3 omits its conserved ending phenylalanine or tryptophan, so a read error is the likely source. The DNA is left out, because the CDR3 cannot be placed on it with certainty; the CDR3 is given as TCRdb lists it. The genes are TRBV28 and TRBJ1-2. From germline, CDR1 is MDHEN and CDR2 SYDVKM. The CDR3 adds up to 13 amino acids, both ends counted. This chain's CDR3 is CASSDGSTRGHTY.

This clonotype was detected a few times. This sequence may be a read error, since a much larger clone differs from it by one base. The gene calls are TRBV5-4 and TRBJ2-7, with TRBD2 identical over 9 bases. V trimming: 3 bases; J trimming: 2 bases; junction bases outside the gene matches: 6. The germline V gene encodes CDR1 SGHNT and CDR2 YYREEE (reference sequence). CDR3 length equals 15 residues. CDR3 amino acids: CASSSTSGPTYEQYF. Here the CDR3 DNA reads TGTGCCAGCAGCTCTACTAGCGGGCCTACCTACGAGCAGTACTTC.

This chain uses TRBV11-1 with TRBJ2-7, with D possibly matching TRBD2 (5 bases). Looked up from germline, CDR1 is SGHAT and CDR2 is FQDESV (reference sequence). The CDR3 has 13 residues. V lost 11 bases, J lost 4 bases, and 18 bases lay in between. CDR3 region: CAVTGKRSYEQYF. In DNA form, the CDR3 reads TGTGCCGTCACGGGGAAGCGATCGTACGAGCAGTACTTC. Looking up the rest from reference TRBV11-1 and TRBJ2-7 gives the full variable domain: EAEVAQSPRYKITEKSQAVAFWCDPISGHATLYWYRQILGQGPELLVQFQDESVVDDSQLPKDRFSAERLKGVDSTLKIQPAELGDSAMYLCAVTGKRSYEQYFGPGTRLTVT.

This clonotype was picked up a small number of times. The genes are TRBV7-3 and TRBJ2-7, with 7 bases identical to TRBD2. V was pared by 3 bases and J by 5 bases, with 4 bases of the junction left unmatched. The germline CDR1 and CDR2 sequences are SGHTA and FQGTGA. CDR3 length: 13 residues. CDR3: CASSFVAGDEQYF. CDR3 nucleotides: TGTGCCAGCAGCTTTGTCGCGGGGGACGAGCAGTACTTC.

Details on this clonotype: Sequence at one end of the junction differs from germline and may be a read error. The genes are TRBV30 and TRBJ2-6; 14 bases map to TRBD2. The CDR3 has 17 residues. CDR1 and CDR2 (germline): GTSNPN, SVGIG (reference sequence). The CDR3 reads CARTGLAGVSGANVLTF. DNA for the CDR3: TGTGCCCGGACGGGACTAGCGGGGGTCTCTGGGGCCAACGTTCTGACTTTC.

In the case of this clonotype: A read error is likely, as this CDR3 ends without the conserved phenylalanine or tryptophan. This sequence joins TRBV11-1 and TRBJ2-1, with D tentatively TRBD1 or TRBD2 (5 bases each). This CDR3 region has 15 residues. Looked up from germline, CDR1 is SGHAT and CDR2 is FQDESV (reference sequence). Trimming pared 3 bases from V and 9 bases from J, leaving 18 bases between. CDR3 residues: CASSFQGPLDTEQFL. The CDR3 coding sequence is TGTGCCAGCAGCTTCCAGGGACCGCTTGACACTGAGCAGTTCCTC.

Note on this clonotype: Relative to the germline gene, one junction end is altered; a read error may explain this. The V gene is TRBV29-1, the J gene TRBJ1-1, with D possibly matching TRBD1 (5 bases). The CDR3 has 12 amino acids. Looked up from germline, CDR1 is SQVTM and CDR2 is ANQGSEA. The CDR3, as DNA: TGCAGTGTTGGGAATGGGACGTTTGAAGCTTTCTTT. This codes for CSVGNGTFEAFF.

In the case of this clonotype: At one end the junction does not follow the germline gene, possibly because of a read error. The V call is TRBV29-1, the J call TRBJ1-1; D gene unclear. Germline V gene lookup returns CDR1 SQVTM and CDR2 ANQGSEA. The CDR3 runs to 12 residues. In nucleotides, the CDR3 is TGCAGCGGAACAACTCTGAACACTGAACCTTTCTTT. Its translation: CSGTTLNTEPFF.

On this clonotype itself: Its ends do not fully match the called genes, so a read error is possible. This rearrangement joins TRBV11-1 to TRBJ2-2; tentatively, D is TRBD2 (6 bases). This CDR3 is 13 amino acids long. Germline V gene sequence: CDR1 SGHAT, CDR2 FQDESV (reference sequence). This CDR3 reads CANSFWDTGGLFF. The DNA for the CDR3 is TGTGCCAACAGCTTTTGGGATACCGGGGGGCTGTTTTTT.

Of note for this clonotype: Germline is not matched at one junction end, which may reflect a read error. The V gene is TRBV6-5, the J gene TRBJ1-3; TRBD1 agrees at 9 bases. Germline CDR1 is MNHEY and CDR2 is SVGAGI. The CDR3 length is 18 residues. CDR3 nucleotides: TGTGCCAGCAGTTCTGCCAGGGACAGGGTCGTCTCTGGAAACACCATATATTTC. Encoded protein: CASSSARDRVVSGNTIYF.

This clonotype is a singleton in its sample. Just one base apart from a much larger clone, this may be a read error. V and J are TRBV20-1 and TRBJ1-6; D possibly corresponds to TRBD1 (6 bases). This CDR3 region has 13 residues. Looked up from germline, CDR1 is DFQATT and CDR2 is SNEGSKA (reference sequence). CDR3 coding DNA: TGCAGTGCCGGCGCGGGACATAATTTACCCCTCCACTTT. Its protein product is CSAGAGHNLPLHF.

This clonotype is a singleton in its sample. One end of the junction does not line up with germline, which may come from a read error. The chain is built from TRBV30 and TRBJ2-3; D possibly corresponds to TRBD1 (5 bases). CDR3 size: 13 residues. Per the germline V gene, CDR1 is GTSNPN and CDR2 is SVGIG (reference sequence). CDR3 in DNA: TGTGCCTGGAGTGCAGGGTACCCAGATACGCAATATTTT. It is translated as CAWSAGYPDTQYF.

About this clonotype itself: An end of the junction does not agree with germline; a read error may underlie this. This chain joins TRBV5-4 and TRBJ2-1; weak D call: TRBD1 (7 bases). Germline V gives CDR1 SGHNT, CDR2 YYREEE (reference sequence). CDR3 length: 16 residues. The CDR3: CASSTDGGGYVNEQFF. The CDR3 DNA follows: TGTGCAAGCAGCACCGACGGAGGGGGCTATGTGAATGAGCAGTTCTTC.

About this clonotype: The conserved phenylalanine or tryptophan normally closing the CDR3 is absent here, so this likely arose from a read error. The DNA is omitted, as the CDR3 cannot be located on it reliably, and the CDR3 follows TCRdb's listing. This chain uses TRBV4-1 with TRBJ2-2; the table's D gene call, TRBD2, was not cross checked with the DNA. Per the germline V gene, CDR1 is MGHRA and CDR2 is YSYEKL. The CDR3 region is 14 residues in length, termini included. CDR3 sequence reads: CASNQLTLSGELFL.

The chain employs TRBV4-1 and TRBJ2-1; the match to TRBD2 covers 11 bases. The CDR3 contains 17 residues. The germline V gene encodes CDR1 MGHRA and CDR2 YSYEKL. V was clipped by 4 bases and J by 9 bases; unmatched bases: 14. As DNA, the CDR3 is TGCGCCAGCAGCCCCAGAGCGGTAGCGGGAGGGCATAGTGAGCAGTTCTTC. This sequence encodes CASSPRAVAGGHSEQFF.

As concerns this clonotype: The CDR3 carries no conserved terminal phenylalanine or tryptophan, so it likely arises from a read error. In DNA form, the CDR3 reads TGCAGCGTTGCCCCGATAGGGCTCCACGGGCAGTACTAC. Translating gives CSVAPIGLHGQYY. The chain combines TRBV29-1 with TRBJ2-7, with D unclear. The CDR3 covers 13 residues. Trimming pared 4 bases from V and 9 bases from J, leaving 19 bases between. CDR1 and CDR2 from the germline V gene are SQVTM and ANQGSEA.

The rearrangement joins TRBV6-5 to TRBJ1-2; D is ambiguous. Trimming shortened V by 4 bases and J by 10 bases, and 25 bases separated the two germline ends. The CDR3 sequence is 16 residues long. Germline V lookup: CDR1 MNHEY, CDR2 SVGAGI. This chain's CDR3 is CASSSAVGVVNNAYTF. CDR3 in DNA: TGTGCCAGCAGTTCCGCGGTCGGGGTCGTCAACAATGCCTACACCTTC.